These 32 T cell receptor beta chains were all obtained from the same sample, sequenced in a study of blood T cell repertoires in COVID-19. The method was immunoSEQ multiplex PCR; TCRdb's version includes in-frame clones alone and lacks a portion of them. The sample lists about 160,000 clones, approximately 86% occurring once. The specimen was peripheral blood. These receptors were taken from a woman in her fifties or sixties who had recovered from COVID-19.

V and J are TRBV9 and TRBJ1-3; D gene unclear. The germline V gene has CDR1 SGDLS and CDR2 YYNGEE. The CDR3 is 15 residues long. V lost 0 bases to trimming and J lost 4 bases, with 11 bases between them. In DNA, the CDR3 is TGTGCCAGCAGCGTAGAGTCCGGGAACGGAAACACCATATATTTT. It yields the protein CASSVESGNGNTIYF.

The rearrangement uses TRBV6-5 and TRBJ1-5; 11 bases match TRBD1. Germline trimming cut 8 bases from V and 6 bases from J; bases unmatched to any gene: 6. The CDR3 runs to 14 residues. Per germline, CDR1 MNHEY and CDR2 SVGAGI. The chain's CDR3 is CASRTGGVSQPQHF. In DNA, the CDR3 is TGTGCCAGCCGGACAGGGGGCGTCAGTCAGCCCCAGCATTTT.

The CDR3 loop is CATSNRGLEGAFF. Written as DNA, the CDR3 is TGTGCCACCAGTAACAGGGGCTTGGAGGGGGCTTTCTTT. J is TRBJ1-1 and V is TRBV24-1; TRBD1 aligns across 7 bases. The length of the CDR3 is 13 residues. Germline assignment: CDR1 KGHDR and CDR2 SFDVKD. Unmatched junction bases numbered 11, after V lost 6 bases and J lost 11 bases.

The sample holds one count of this clone. The chain's CDR3 is CASSSETGDGAFF. CDR3 nucleotide sequence: TGTGCCAGCAGCTCCGAGACGGGGGATGGGGCTTTCTTT. V is TRBV7-2 and J is TRBJ1-1, with TRBD1 as a possible D gene (5 bases). The CDR3 consists of 13 residues. V was clipped by 4 bases and J by 11 bases, with 17 bases between them. The germline V gene encodes CDR1 SGHTA and CDR2 FQGNSA. Looking up the rest from reference TRBV7-2 and TRBJ1-1 gives the full variable domain: GAGVSQSPSNKVTEKGKDVELRCDPISGHTALYWYRQSLGQGLEFLIYFQGNSAPDKSGLPSDRFSAERTGGSVSTLTIQRTQQEDSAVYLCASSSETGDGAFFGQGTRLTVV.

This clone appeared once. The rearrangement uses TRBV27 and TRBJ2-7; 14 bases fit TRBD2. The ends lost 7 bases at V and 7 bases at J; junction bases unmatched: 9. Germline assignment: CDR1 MNHEY and CDR2 SMNVEV (reference sequence). The CDR3 sequence is 15 residues long. This CDR3 reads CASNSRTSGGLEQYF. The CDR3 nucleotides are TGTGCCAGCAATTCGCGGACTAGCGGGGGGTTAGAGCAGTACTTC.

About this clone: The sample has other DNA sequences that encode this CDR3 too. This sequence joins TRBV5-1 and TRBJ2-2, with TRBD1 as a possible D gene (5 bases). V was pared by 4 bases and J by 0 bases, with 10 bases between. This CDR3 is 15 amino acids long. Germline CDR1 reads SGHRS; CDR2 reads YFSETQ. The CDR3 loop reads CASSLQGTNTGELFF. The CDR3 DNA is TGCGCCAGCAGCCTTCAGGGAACGAACACCGGGGAGCTGTTTTTT.

The gene calls are TRBV13 and TRBJ2-5; 8 nucleotides agree with TRBD2. J lost 4 bases, V lost 4 bases, and 8 bases had no gene match. This CDR3 spans 15 amino acids. The germline gives CDR1 PRHDT, CDR2 FYEKMQ (reference sequence). CDR3 coding DNA: TGTGCCAGCAGCTCCACGGGGGGGCTTGCAGAGACCCAGTACTTC. It translates to CASSSTGGLAETQYF.

This clone appeared once. V gene TRBV30 combines with J gene TRBJ1-1, with a weak D call TRBD1 (5 bases). The CDR3 is made up of 12 amino acids. Germline-derived CDR1 and CDR2 are GTSNPN and SVGIG (reference sequence). V was clipped by 5 bases and J by 4 bases, with 11 bases between them. The CDR3 sequence: CAWETGGTEAFF. CDR3 bases: TGTGCCTGGGAAACCGGGGGCACTGAAGCTTTCTTT.

This rearrangement joins TRBV10-3 to TRBJ2-7; 9 bases are shared with TRBD1. CDR1 is ENHRY, CDR2 SYGVKD, per germline. The ends lost 0 bases at V and 5 bases at J; junction bases unmatched: 5. This CDR3 is built from 15 residues. The DNA of the CDR3 is TGTGCCATCAGTGAGTCAGGACAGGGGTGGGACGAGCAGTACTTC. Its protein product is CAISESGQGWDEQYF.

The chain couples TRBV5-1 to TRBJ2-7, with TRBD1 matching over 8 bases. Germline V gene data show CDR1 as SGHRS and CDR2 as YFSETQ. V was clipped by 0 bases and J by 3 bases; unmatched bases: 11. The length of the CDR3 is 17 residues. The CDR3 bases are TGCGCCAGCAGCTTGGACCCCTGGACAGGGCCTCACTACGAGCAGTACTTC. It is translated as CASSLDPWTGPHYEQYF.

This chain links TRBV5-1 with TRBJ2-6, with TRBD1 matching over 7 bases. The junction had 3 bases not matched to a gene; V was cut back by 3 bases and J by 0 bases. In germline, CDR1 is SGHRS, CDR2 YFSETQ. CDR3 size: 16 residues. The CDR3 loop reads CASSWDSPSGANVLTF. The CDR3, as DNA: TGCGCCAGCAGCTGGGACAGCCCCTCTGGGGCCAACGTCCTGACTTTC.

Written as DNA, the CDR3 is TGCGCCAGCAGCGCTCTAGGACTAGCGGGGACCACAGATACGCAGTATTTT. It specifies CASSALGLAGTTDTQYF. The J gene is TRBJ2-3, the V gene TRBV10-1; 12 nucleotides line up with TRBD2. The V and J ends lost 6 bases and 2 bases, in that order; junction bases with no gene match: 9. CDR1 is WNHNN, CDR2 SYGVQD, per germline (reference sequence). The CDR3 spans 17 residues.

The V and J genes are TRBV18 and TRBJ1-2; TRBD1 matches at 8 bases. Germline loops: CDR1 KGHSH, CDR2 LQKENI. With 3 bases clipped from V and 4 bases from J, the junction kept 1 base outside the gene matches. The CDR3 runs to 13 residues. The CDR3 loop reads CASSPDRGYGYTF. The CDR3 DNA follows: TGTGCCAGCTCACCTGACAGGGGCTATGGCTACACCTTC.

The chain carries TRBV7-3 and TRBJ2-2; D is unresolved. CDR1 SGHTA and CDR2 FQGTGA come from the germline V gene. This CDR3 comprises 12 residues. V lost 4 bases, J lost 3 bases, and 3 bases lay in between. The CDR3 region is CASSSYTGELFF. In DNA, the CDR3 is TGTGCCAGCAGCTCGTACACCGGGGAGCTGTTTTTT.

The gene calls are TRBV11-2 and TRBJ2-5; D might be TRBD1 (6 bases). CDR1 is SGHAT and CDR2 is FQNNGV in the germline V gene. V lost 0 bases and J lost 1, with 15 bases in between. The CDR3 spans 17 residues. CDR3 in amino acids: CASSLDSRARGQETQYF. CDR3 DNA: TGTGCCAGCAGCTTAGATAGCAGGGCCAGGGGCCAAGAGACCCAGTACTTC.

CDR3 protein: CASSRTGRETDTQYF. Written as DNA, the CDR3 is TGTGCCAGCAGTAGGACAGGGCGCGAGACAGATACGCAGTATTTT. This chain uses TRBV6-6 with TRBJ2-3, with 8 bases identical to TRBD1. The V and J ends lost 5 bases and 3 bases, in that order; junction bases with no gene match: 7. Germline V lookup: CDR1 MNHNY, CDR2 SVGAGI (reference sequence). The CDR3 length is 15 residues.

A remark on this clone: Different DNA sequences within this sample yield the same CDR3. This rearrangement joins TRBV5-1 to TRBJ2-3, with a weak D call TRBD2 (5 bases). V lost 4 bases and J 0 bases, leaving 9 bases between the germline ends. This CDR3 has 14 amino acids. Germline V lookup: CDR1 SGHRS, CDR2 YFSETQ. The CDR3 reads CASSPAGSTDTQYF. CDR3 bases: TGCGCCAGCAGCCCGGCGGGTAGCACAGATACGCAGTATTTT.

V and J are TRBV12-3 or TRBV12-4 and TRBJ1-5; 8 positions match TRBD1. V lost 3 bases and J lost 6; bases outside the gene matches: 1. This CDR3 is 13 amino acids long. The CDR3 nucleotides read TGTGCCAGCAGTTTCACAGGGGGTCAGCCCCAGCATTTT. The encoded protein is CASSFTGGQPQHF.

This clone was detected only a few times. The chain couples TRBV11-3 to TRBJ2-1, with D possibly matching TRBD1 (6 bases). CDR1 and CDR2 from the germline V gene are SGHNT and YENEEA. The CDR3 length is 14 residues. Trimming left V 5 bases short and J 1 base short, with 9 bases between. CDR3 region: CASSQGQSYNEQFF. Here the CDR3 DNA reads TGTGCCAGCAGCCAGGGACAATCCTACAATGAGCAGTTCTTC.

V and J are TRBV14 and TRBJ1-2, with 10 bases fitting TRBD1. CDR1 is SGHDN, CDR2 FVKESK, per germline. The CDR3 has 16 residues. The J segment lost 3 bases and the V segment lost 4 bases, leaving 8 bases of the junction unmatched. The CDR3 sequence: CASSRRTGGYDYGYTF. As DNA, the CDR3 is TGTGCCAGCAGCCGAAGGACAGGGGGGTACGACTATGGCTACACCTTC.

This chain connects TRBV6-2 or TRBV6-3 to TRBJ1-5, with a weak D call TRBD1 (5 bases). Deletions cut 2 bases from V and 1 base from J, with 9 bases between. CDR1 and CDR2 (germline): MNHEY, SVGEGT. CDR3 size: 15 residues. This CDR3 is CASSYRGSSNQPQHF. In DNA, the CDR3 is TGTGCCAGCAGTTACAGGGGCTCGAGCAATCAGCCCCAGCATTTT.

This chain joins TRBV5-8 and TRBJ1-2; possible D gene TRBD1, 5 bases. CDR1 and CDR2 from the germline V gene are SGHTS and YDEGEE. This CDR3 is 12 amino acids long. The V end was cut by 2 bases, the J end by 4 bases, with 6 bases between. The CDR3 bases are TGTGCCAGCAGCTTAGACAGCTATGGCTACACCTTC. Translated, it gives CASSLDSYGYTF. The full variable domain, with the rest looked up from reference TRBV5-8 and TRBJ1-2, is EAGVTQSPTHLIKTRGQQATLRCSPISGHTSVYWYQQALGLGLQFLLWYDEGEERNRGNFPPRFSGRQFPNYSSELNVNALELEDSALYLCASSLDSYGYTFGSGTRLTVV.

This clone has a single count. V usage is TRBV6-5 and J usage is TRBJ1-5, with D uncertain. Germline V gene data show CDR1 as MNHEY and CDR2 as SVGAGI. The V end lost 6 bases, the J end lost 6 bases, and 15 bases lay between the germline ends. The CDR3 contains 14 residues. The CDR3 DNA follows: TGTGCCAGCAGCTTCCCGGTAGGCGGTCAGCCCCAGCATTTT. Translation: CASSFPVGGQPQHF.

J is TRBJ1-3 and V is TRBV6-5; D is undetermined. The germline gives CDR1 MNHEY, CDR2 SVGAGI. CDR3 length: 16 amino acids. V lost 2 bases and J 0 bases, leaving 11 bases between the germline ends. CDR3 DNA: TGTGCCAGCAGTTACCGGCGAGCGGACTCTGGAAACACCATATATTTT. Protein product: CASSYRRADSGNTIYF.

V and J are TRBV3-1 (or the pseudogene TRBV3-2) and TRBJ1-4; D not resolved. V was trimmed by 4 bases and J by 3 bases, leaving 15 bases between them. CDR3 length equals 16 residues. Germline V CDR1 and CDR2: LGHDT, YNNKEL (reference sequence). The CDR3 here is CASSLIPGSSNEKLFF. The CDR3 region has the DNA TGTGCCAGCAGCCTAATACCCGGGAGCTCTAATGAAAAACTGTTTTTT.

The V gene is TRBV12-3 or TRBV12-4, the J gene TRBJ2-3; the match to TRBD2 covers 13 bases. V shed 6 bases, J shed 9 bases, and the junction held 3 bases outside the gene matches. The CDR3 length is 13 residues. The DNA of the CDR3 is TGTGCCAGCAGGATGACTAGCGGGGGGACGCAGTATTTT. It yields the protein CASRMTSGGTQYF.

The chain couples TRBV5-1 to TRBJ2-7, with D possibly being TRBD1 (5 bases). The CDR3 is 14 amino acids. The germline V gene has CDR1 SGHRS and CDR2 YFSETQ. V was cut by 0 bases and J by 1 base, with 8 bases left in between. DNA for the CDR3: TGCGCCAGCAGCTTGGTGCCAGGGTCCTACGAGCAGTACTTC. Its protein is CASSLVPGSYEQYF.

The chain couples TRBV2 to TRBJ1-1, with D hard to call. CDR1 and CDR2 from the germline V gene are SNHLY and FYNNEI. The CDR3 extends over 11 amino acids. Trimming shortened V by 9 bases and J by 1 base, and 6 bases separated the two germline ends. This CDR3 is CASDKNTEAFF. In DNA form, the CDR3 reads TGTGCCAGTGACAAGAACACTGAAGCTTTCTTT.

The chain combines TRBV7-9 with TRBJ2-1; 9 nucleotides match TRBD1. The CDR3 is 18 residues long. The V segment lost 4 bases and the J segment 0 bases; nucleotides outside the gene matches: 10. The germline V gene encodes CDR1 SEHNR and CDR2 FQNEAQ (reference sequence). DNA for the CDR3: TGTGCCAGCAGCTCGCTGACAGGGGGAAGGGGCTCCTACAATGAGCAGTTCTTC. This encodes CASSSLTGGRGSYNEQFF.

The gene calls are TRBV4-1 and TRBJ2-1; maybe TRBD2 (5 bases). The CDR3 extends over 17 amino acids. Trimming stripped 4 bases from V and 1 base from J, with 17 bases between. From germline, CDR1 is MGHRA and CDR2 YSYEKL. CDR3 sequence reads: CASSPGGGPRSYNEQFF. The CDR3 coding sequence is TGCGCCAGCAGCCCCGGAGGCGGGCCCAGATCCTACAATGAGCAGTTCTTC.

The chain couples TRBV28 to TRBJ1-6, with 7 bases lining up with TRBD1. The trim removed 3 bases at V and 10 bases at J, leaving 6 bases unmatched. From germline, CDR1 is MDHEN and CDR2 SYDVKM. The CDR3 extends over 14 amino acids. The DNA of the CDR3 is TGTGCCAGCAGTTTCAGGGGGGTGGGCTCACCCCTCCACTTT. It codes for CASSFRGVGSPLHF.

This chain uses TRBV7-2 with TRBJ2-2, with 10 positions matching TRBD2. Losses at the gene ends were 2 bases for V and 5 bases for J; bases not matched to a gene: 2. Germline lookup yields CDR1 SGHTA and CDR2 FQGNSA. The CDR3 runs 15 residues. CDR3 bases: TGTGCCAGCAGCTTATATAGCGGGGGGACCGGGGAGCTGTTTTTT. Amino acid sequence: CASSLYSGGTGELFF.